The 21 T cell receptor beta chains below all came from one sample that was sequenced in a study of blood T cell repertoires in COVID-19. Here immunoSEQ multiplex PCR was the method, and the copy in TCRdb shows in-frame clones only, minus some. Among roughly 100,000 clones listed, over 70% were seen once. The sequenced sample consisted of peripheral blood. The source is a man in his 60s with acute or convalescent COVID-19.

As to this clone: Distinct nucleotide sequences in the sample also encode this CDR3. This chain links TRBV6-5 with TRBJ1-5; D is possibly TRBD1 (6 bases). Germline V gene data show CDR1 as MNHEY and CDR2 as SVGAGI. Trimming removed 2 bases at V and 2 bases at J, with 10 bases between. This CDR3 comprises 15 residues. CDR3 sequence: CASSYGGAGNQPQHF. The CDR3, as DNA: TGTGCCAGCAGTTACGGGGGGGCTGGCAATCAGCCCCAGCATTTT.

V is TRBV3-1 (or the pseudogene TRBV3-2) and J is TRBJ2-5; the match to TRBD2 covers 8 bases. The length of the CDR3 is 15 residues. Germline values: CDR1 LGHDT, CDR2 YNNKEL (reference sequence). V was clipped by 5 bases and J by 5 bases; unmatched bases: 10. The CDR3 region is CASSEVGTRGETQYF. DNA for the CDR3: TGTGCCAGCAGCGAAGTCGGGACTAGGGGGGAGACCCAGTACTTC.

The genes are TRBV11-3 and TRBJ2-5, with a possible D match to TRBD2 (7 bases). The V gene lost 9 bases and the J gene lost 5 bases, with 16 bases spanning the gap. Looked up from germline, CDR1 is SGHNT and CDR2 is YENEEA. The CDR3 spans 13 residues. The DNA of the CDR3 is TGTGCCAGTAAGGGGGGGTTGGCGGAGACCCAGTACTTC. It yields the protein CASKGGLAETQYF. Looking up the rest from reference TRBV11-3 and TRBJ2-5 gives the full variable domain: EAGVVQSPRYKIIEKKQPVAFWCNPISGHNTLYWYLQNLGQGPELLIRYENEEAVDDSQLPKDRFSAERLKGVDSTLKIQPAELGDSAVYLCASKGGLAETQYFGPGTRLLVL.

This sequence joins TRBV6-4 and TRBJ2-7; 11 bases are a match to TRBD2. After removal of 10 bases from V and 2 bases from J, the junction contained 4 bases not matched to a gene. The length of the CDR3 is 13 residues. CDR1 and CDR2 (germline): MRHNA, SNTAGT. CDR3 sequence: CATTTSGTYEQYV. As DNA, the CDR3 is TGTGCCACAACGACTAGCGGGACCTACGAGCAGTACGTC.

The genes are TRBV28 and TRBJ1-1; 8 positions agree with TRBD1. The length of the CDR3 is 17 residues. Germline lookup yields CDR1 MDHEN and CDR2 SYDVKM. The V gene end was trimmed by 5 bases and the J gene end by 0 bases; junction bases not matched to a gene: 11. The CDR3 DNA reads TGTGCCAGCAGTACAGGGGGGTTCGGCCTTTTGAACACTGAAGCTTTCTTT. Translating gives CASSTGGFGLLNTEAFF.

The CDR3 protein is CASSRRASGSTQYF. The CDR3 region has the DNA TGTGCCAGCAGCCGCCGTGCTAGCGGTAGTACGCAGTATTTT. The chain couples TRBV3-1 (or the pseudogene TRBV3-2) to TRBJ2-3; TRBD2 agrees at 7 bases. Germline CDR1 is LGHDT and CDR2 is YNNKEL (reference sequence). The CDR3 runs to 14 residues. The junction had 9 bases not matched to a gene; V was cut back by 4 bases and J by 8 bases.

V and J are TRBV19 and TRBJ2-4; 7 nucleotides match TRBD2. From germline, CDR1 is LNHDA and CDR2 SQIVND (reference sequence). This CDR3 is built from 14 residues. Trimming took 6 bases from V and 5 from J; bases not matched to a gene: 7. CDR3 loop: CASRSRLAENIQYF. The CDR3, as DNA: TGTGCCAGTAGGTCACGGCTAGCGGAAAACATTCAGTACTTC.

The V gene is TRBV5-1, the J gene TRBJ1-1; 8 nucleotides align to TRBD1. Germline CDR1 reads SGHRS; CDR2 reads YFSETQ. The CDR3 runs to 15 residues. V shed 4 bases and J 1 base; nucleotides not matched to a gene: 6. The CDR3 loop reads CASSGQGFGNTEAFF. CDR3 DNA sequence: TGCGCCAGCAGCGGACAGGGTTTCGGGAACACTGAAGCTTTCTTT.

This clone was found a few times. The genes are TRBV7-9 and TRBJ2-2, with D perhaps matching TRBD1 (5 bases). CDR1 SEHNR and CDR2 FQNEAQ come from the germline V gene (reference sequence). The CDR3 sequence is 15 residues long. Between the trimmed V and J ends, which lost 6 bases and 4 bases, there was a span of 15 bases. Here the CDR3 DNA reads TGTGCCAGCAGGAGACAGAGGATTGGCACCGGGGAGCTGTTTTTT. This translates into CASRRQRIGTGELFF.

The CDR3 loop is CASSTGQSGYTF. The CDR3 DNA is TGTGCCAGCAGCACCGGACAATCTGGCTACACCTTC. The chain combines TRBV7-9 with TRBJ1-2; TRBD1 might be the D (5 bases). Germline V gene lookup returns CDR1 SEHNR and CDR2 FQNEAQ (reference sequence). The length of the CDR3 is 12 residues. The germline V and J ends were trimmed by 5 bases and 7 bases, with 11 bases remaining between them.

This clone was detected only once. The V call is TRBV6-6, the J call TRBJ2-2, with D possibly being TRBD2 (5 bases). The CDR3 has 14 residues. Germline loops: CDR1 MNHNY, CDR2 SVGAGI (reference sequence). V dropped 6 bases and J dropped 5 bases, with 13 bases sitting between them. The CDR3 spells CASSRPTSTGELFF. The DNA for the CDR3 is TGTGCCAGCAGCCGCCCCACTAGTACCGGGGAGCTGTTTTTT.

This chain joins TRBV7-9 and TRBJ1-2; 11 nucleotides agree with TRBD1. Germline trimming cut 3 bases from V and 8 bases from J; bases unmatched to any gene: 5. The germline gives CDR1 SEHNR, CDR2 FQNEAQ (reference sequence). This CDR3 has 14 amino acids. The CDR3 DNA sequence: TGTGCCAGCAGCTTGGACAGGGGGCAGGGGGGCTACACCTTC. Protein product: CASSLDRGQGGYTF.

This clone occurred once. The chain employs TRBV11-3 and TRBJ1-4; possibly TRBD1 for D (5 bases). The CDR3 loop spans 15 amino acids. With 2 bases removed from V and 4 bases from J, the gap between germline ends came to 11 bases. CDR1 is SGHNT, CDR2 YENEEA, per germline. Here the CDR3 reads CASSLFSGRNEKLFF. DNA of the CDR3: TGTGCCAGCAGCTTATTTTCAGGGCGTAATGAAAAACTGTTTTTT.

The J gene is TRBJ1-2, the V gene TRBV7-9, with TRBD1 as a possible D gene (5 bases). This CDR3 has 15 residues. V gave up 1 base and J gave up 2 bases, with 11 bases separating them. CDR1 and CDR2 (germline): SEHNR, FQNEAQ (reference sequence). The CDR3 protein is CASSLGTQGNYGYTF. In DNA, the CDR3 is TGTGCCAGCAGCTTAGGGACGCAGGGAAACTATGGCTACACCTTC.

The rearrangement uses TRBV19 and TRBJ1-2; 10 bases align to TRBD1. The CDR3 is made up of 15 amino acids. Germline loops: CDR1 LNHDA, CDR2 SQIVND (reference sequence). V dropped 4 bases and J dropped 6; count of bases not matched to a gene: 8. CDR3 DNA: TGTGCCAGTAGTACCCGACAGGGGGCGAGGGATGGCTACACCTTC. Encoded protein: CASSTRQGARDGYTF.

The chain carries TRBV10-3 and TRBJ2-2, with TRBD1 matching over 9 bases. The CDR3 is 14 residues long. Germline loops: CDR1 ENHRY, CDR2 SYGVKD. V lost 9 bases and J lost 4; bases outside the gene matches: 6. The CDR3 here is CAMTGGSGTGELFF. The CDR3 DNA follows: TGTGCCATGACAGGGGGATCGGGCACCGGGGAGCTGTTTTTT.

The V call is TRBV7-2, the J call TRBJ2-1; 13 positions match TRBD2. This CDR3 has 14 residues. Germline assignment: CDR1 SGHTA and CDR2 FQGNSA. V was pared by 6 bases and J by 8 bases, with 4 bases of the junction left unmatched. CDR3: CASRAGLAGHEQFF. Written as DNA, the CDR3 is TGTGCCAGCAGGGCGGGACTAGCGGGGCATGAGCAGTTCTTC.

The chain recombines TRBV6-5 with TRBJ1-2; D is unresolved. CDR1 is MNHEY, CDR2 SVGAGI, per germline. The ends were cut back, 2 bases at V and 3 bases at J, with 10 bases in the middle. There are 14 residues in the CDR3. The CDR3 coding sequence is TGTGCCAGCAGTTACGGAGCTTTCGACTATGGCTACACCTTC. This codes for CASSYGAFDYGYTF.

This chain connects TRBV19 to TRBJ1-6; 8 bases align to TRBD1. CDR3 length: 15 residues. Trimming removed 2 bases from V and 8 bases from J; junction bases left unmatched: 5. Germline V gene sequence: CDR1 LNHDA, CDR2 SQIVND (reference sequence). The CDR3 spells CASSILRGRHSPLHF. Here the CDR3 DNA reads TGTGCCAGTAGTATACTCAGGGGGCGGCATTCACCCCTCCACTTT. The entire variable domain, with the rest obtained from reference TRBV19 and TRBJ1-6, is as follows: DGGITQSPKYLFRKEGQNVTLSCEQNLNHDAMYWYRQDPGQGLRLIYYSQIVNDFQKGDIAEGYSVSREKKESFPLTVTSAQKNPTAFYLCASSILRGRHSPLHFGNGTRLTVT.

V is TRBV18 and J is TRBJ1-5; D gene unclear. The V end was cut by 3 bases, the J end by 4 bases, with 7 bases between. The length of the CDR3 is 13 residues. Germline V gene lookup returns CDR1 KGHSH and CDR2 LQKENI. DNA for the CDR3: TGTGCCAGCTCACCGGGAGGTAATCAGCCCCAGCATTTT. As protein: CASSPGGNQPQHF. Supplemented by reference TRBV18 and TRBJ1-5, the full variable domain reads NAGVMQNPRHLVRRRGQEARLRCSPMKGHSHVYWYRQLPEEGLKFMVYLQKENIIDESGMPKERFSAEFPKEGPSILRIQQVVRGDSAAYFCASSPGGNQPQHFGDGTRLSIL.

The rearrangement joins TRBV5-1 to TRBJ2-2; D is ambiguous. Trimming cost V 1 base and J 2 bases, with 6 bases left between them. Germline CDR1 and CDR2: SGHRS and YFSETQ. The CDR3 contains 14 residues. CDR3 DNA sequence: TGCGCCAGCAGCTTGCGCTACAACACCGGGGAGCTGTTTTTT. Protein sequence: CASSLRYNTGELFF. The variable domain in full, with the rest retrieved from reference TRBV5-1 and TRBJ2-2, is KAGVTQTPRYLIKTRGQQVTLSCSPISGHRSVSWYQQTPGQGLQFLFEYFSETQRNKGNFPGRFSGRQFSNSRSEMNVSTLELGDSALYLCASSLRYNTGELFFGEGSRLTVL.